A selection of T cell receptor beta chains follows, all from one sample in a study of siplizumab effects on memory and regulatory T cells. Libraries were prepared by immunoSEQ multiplex PCR; TCRdb keeps only in-frame clonotypes and omits some of them. The sample holds about 100,000 clones, roughly 93% seen once. Sequencing was carried out using non-Treg CD4+ T cells sorted from blood. The receptor set was obtained from a human donor in good health. The CDR3 runs from the conserved cysteine through the conserved F or W. Fields, in order: J gene, V gene, clone size, D gene, CDR3 protein, CDR3 DNA. The D gene is left open where the match is weak. Size is omitted from some rows. Given values are once, few, many or a class for expanded clones.

TRBJ2-3 | TRBV6-6 | once | TRBD1 | CASRETGGYTDTQYF | TGTGCCAGCAGAGAAACAGGGGGCTACACAGATACGCAGTATTTT
TRBJ2-7 | TRBV10-3 | . | TRBD2 | CAISGIGGYEQYF | TGTGCCATCAGTGGAATCGGGGGGTACGAGCAGTACTTC
TRBJ2-7 | TRBV28 | . | . | CASSSSYEQYF | TGTGCCAGCAGTTCGAGCTACGAGCAGTACTTC
TRBJ2-3 | TRBV19 | . | TRBD2 | CASSSSGRAADTQYF | TGTGCCAGTAGTTCAAGCGGGAGGGCGGCAGATACGCAGTATTTT
TRBJ2-1 | TRBV7-2 | . | TRBD2 | CASSSLAGGTEQFF | TGTGCCAGCAGCTCACTAGCGGGAGGCACTGAGCAGTTCTTC
TRBJ1-1 | TRBV6-5 | once | . | CSSGGSRTEAFF | TGTTCCTCGGGGGGTTCCCGCACTGAAGCTTTCTTT
TRBJ1-1 | TRBV9 | . | TRBD1 | CASSPRDRVAVTEAFF | TGTGCCAGCAGCCCCCGGGACAGGGTTGCGGTCACTGAAGCTTTCTTT
TRBJ1-5 | TRBV28 | . | . | CASSLNGNQPQHF | TGTGCCAGCAGTTTAAACGGAAATCAGCCCCAGCATTTT
TRBJ2-5 | TRBV27 | . | TRBD2 | CASREAGAPWEQYF | TGTGCCAGCAGGGAAGCGGGAGCTCCTTGGGAGCAGTACTTC
TRBJ2-7 | TRBV28 | once | . | CASSEWGLANYEQYF | TGTGCCAGCAGCGAGTGGGGTCTCGCTAACTACGAGCAGTACTTC
TRBJ2-5 | TRBV7-8 | . | TRBD2 | CASSLQLAKETQYF | TGTGCCAGCAGCTTACAACTAGCGAAGGAGACCCAGTACTTC
TRBJ2-3 | TRBV5-1 | . | TRBD2 | CASSYQGLAENTDTQYF | TGCGCCAGCAGCTACCAGGGACTAGCGGAAAACACAGATACGCAGTATTTT
TRBJ2-1 | TRBV6-4 | . | TRBD1 | CASSPSGTGGHNEQFF | TGTGCCAGCAGCCCCTCCGGGACAGGAGGCCACAATGAGCAGTTCTTC
TRBJ2-2 | TRBV2 | . | . | CASIELRDTGELFF | TGTGCCAGCATAGAACTCAGGGACACCGGGGAGCTGTTTTTT
TRBJ2-5 | TRBV7-8 | . | TRBD2 | CASSRVRLGEGRETQYF | TGTGCCAGCAGCAGAGTTAGGTTGGGGGAGGGAAGAGAGACCCAGTACTTC
TRBJ2-2 | TRBV11-2 | . | TRBD1 | CASSLDFDRGNTGELFF | TGTGCCAGCAGCTTAGATTTTGACAGGGGGAACACCGGGGAGCTGTTTTTT
TRBJ2-5 | TRBV29-1 | . | TRBD2 | CSGGLAGAETQYF | TGCAGTGGGGGGCTAGCGGGAGCAGAGACCCAGTACTTC
TRBJ1-2 | TRBV28 | . | . | CASSLGGYRGYTF | TGTGCCAGCAGCCTGGGGGGTTATAGGGGCTACACCTTC
TRBJ2-6 | TRBV4-1 | . | TRBD1 | CASSQARTGLTNVLTF | TGCGCCAGCAGCCAAGCAAGGACAGGGTTGACCAACGTCCTGACTTTC
TRBJ2-5 | TRBV5-6 | few | . | CASSISGPRGTQYF | TGTGCCAGCAGCATATCCGGGCCCAGGGGGACCCAGTACTTC
TRBJ1-5 | TRBV19 | . | . | CASSITGPYSNQPQHF | TGTGCCAGTAGTATCACAGGGCCTTATAGCAATCAGCCCCAGCATTTT
TRBJ2-3 | TRBV27 | . | . | CASNDYIADTQYF | TGTGCCAGCAATGACTATATCGCAGATACGCAGTATTTT
TRBJ2-5 | TRBV7-8 | . | . | CASSLGRAETQYF | TGTGCCAGCAGCTTAGGCAGGGCCGAGACCCAGTACTTC
TRBJ2-3 | TRBV27 | . | TRBD1 | CASSFSRQGTDTQYF | TGTGCCAGCAGTTTTTCCCGACAGGGGACAGATACGCAGTATTTT
TRBJ1-4 | TRBV25-1 | . | . | CASSESWTDYNEKLFF | TGTGCCAGCAGTGAATCTTGGACAGATTATAATGAAAAACTGTTTTTT
TRBJ2-3 | TRBV19 | . | TRBD2 | CASSTPGLEDTQYF | TGTGCCAGTAGTACCCCGGGACTAGAAGATACGCAGTATTTT
TRBJ2-1 | TRBV7-3 | . | . | CASRSRDLERTYNEQFF | TGTGCCAGCAGATCAAGGGATTTAGAGCGGACCTACAATGAGCAGTTCTTC
TRBJ2-4 | TRBV5-6 | . | TRBD1 | CASSFRTGGNIQYF | TGTGCCAGCAGCTTCCGGACAGGGGGCAACATTCAGTACTTC
TRBJ2-1 | TRBV19 | . | TRBD1 | CASSPFRTGGYNEQFF | TGTGCCAGTAGTCCCTTCCGGACAGGGGGCTACAATGAGCAGTTCTTC
TRBJ2-3 | TRBV5-1 | . | . | CASSLTEASTDTQYF | TGCGCCAGCAGCTTGACAGAGGCTAGCACAGATACGCAGTATTTT
TRBJ2-3 | TRBV9 | . | . | CASSVAASYTDTQYF | TGTGCCAGCAGCGTAGCCGCTAGTTACACAGATACGCAGTATTTT
TRBJ1-1 | TRBV6-5 | few | TRBD1 | CASRRDRELAEAFF | TGTGCCAGCAGGAGGGACAGGGAGCTCGCTGAAGCTTTCTTT
TRBJ1-5 | TRBV5-6 | . | TRBD1 | CASSRRHRGSNQPQHF | TGTGCCAGCAGCCGCAGGCACAGGGGTAGCAATCAGCCCCAGCATTTT
TRBJ2-1 | TRBV5-6 | . | . | CASSLVGRDNEQFF | TGTGCCAGCAGCTTGGTAGGTAGAGACAATGAGCAGTTCTTC
TRBJ1-1 | TRBV2 | . | . | CASSARAVLMNTEAFF | TGTGCCAGCAGTGCCCGGGCAGTACTCATGAACACTGAAGCTTTCTTT